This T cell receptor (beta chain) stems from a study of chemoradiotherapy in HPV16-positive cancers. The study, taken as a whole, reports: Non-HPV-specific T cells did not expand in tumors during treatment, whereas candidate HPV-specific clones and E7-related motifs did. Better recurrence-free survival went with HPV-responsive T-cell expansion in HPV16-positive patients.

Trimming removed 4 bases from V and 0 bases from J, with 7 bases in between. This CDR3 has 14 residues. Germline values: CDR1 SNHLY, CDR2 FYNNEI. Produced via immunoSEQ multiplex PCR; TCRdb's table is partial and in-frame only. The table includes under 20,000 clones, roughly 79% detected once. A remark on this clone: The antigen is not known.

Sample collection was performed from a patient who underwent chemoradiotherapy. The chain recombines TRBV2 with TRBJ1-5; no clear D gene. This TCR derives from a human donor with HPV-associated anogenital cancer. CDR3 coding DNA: TGTGCCAGCAGTGTCGGGTATAGCAATCAGCCCCAGCATTTT. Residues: CASSVGYSNQPQHF.